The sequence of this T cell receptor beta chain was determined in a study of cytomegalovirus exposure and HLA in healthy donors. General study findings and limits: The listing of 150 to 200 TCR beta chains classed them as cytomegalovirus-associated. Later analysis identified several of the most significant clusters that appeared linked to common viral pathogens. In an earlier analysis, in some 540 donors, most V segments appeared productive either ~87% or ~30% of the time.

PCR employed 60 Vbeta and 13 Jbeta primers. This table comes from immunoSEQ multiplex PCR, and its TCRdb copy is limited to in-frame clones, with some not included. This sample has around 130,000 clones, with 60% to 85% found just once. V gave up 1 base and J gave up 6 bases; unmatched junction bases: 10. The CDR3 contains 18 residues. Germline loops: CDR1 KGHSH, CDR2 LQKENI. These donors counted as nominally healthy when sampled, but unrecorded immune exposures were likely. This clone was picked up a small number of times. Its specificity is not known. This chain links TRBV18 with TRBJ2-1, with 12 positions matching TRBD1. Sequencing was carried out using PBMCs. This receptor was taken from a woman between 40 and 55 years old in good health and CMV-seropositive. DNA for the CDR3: TGTGCCAGCTCACCACAGGGCTCCGGGACAGGGGGCTTCAATGAGCAGTTCTTC. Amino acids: CASSPQGSGTGGFNEQFF.